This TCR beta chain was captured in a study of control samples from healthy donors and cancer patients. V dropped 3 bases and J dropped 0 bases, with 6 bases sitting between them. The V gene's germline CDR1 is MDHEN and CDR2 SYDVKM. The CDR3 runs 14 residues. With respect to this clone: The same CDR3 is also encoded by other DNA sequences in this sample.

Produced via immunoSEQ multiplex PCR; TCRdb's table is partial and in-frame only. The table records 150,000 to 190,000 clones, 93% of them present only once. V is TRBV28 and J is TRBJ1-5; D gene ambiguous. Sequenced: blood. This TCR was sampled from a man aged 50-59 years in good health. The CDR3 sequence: CASSFRYSNQPQHF. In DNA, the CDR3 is TGTGCCAGCAGTTTCCGCTATAGCAATCAGCCCCAGCATTTT.